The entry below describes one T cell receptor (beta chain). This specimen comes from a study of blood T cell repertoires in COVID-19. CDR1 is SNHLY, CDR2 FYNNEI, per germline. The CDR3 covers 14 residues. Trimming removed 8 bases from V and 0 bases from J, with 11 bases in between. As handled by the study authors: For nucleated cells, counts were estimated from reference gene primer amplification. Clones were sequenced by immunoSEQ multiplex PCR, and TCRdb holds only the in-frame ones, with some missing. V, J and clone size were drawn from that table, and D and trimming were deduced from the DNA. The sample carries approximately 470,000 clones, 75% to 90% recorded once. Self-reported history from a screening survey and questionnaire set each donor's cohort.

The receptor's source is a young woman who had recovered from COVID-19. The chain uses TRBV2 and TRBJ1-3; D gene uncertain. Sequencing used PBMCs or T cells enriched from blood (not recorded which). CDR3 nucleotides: TGTGCCAGCTCAACATCATACTCTGGAAACACCATATATTTT. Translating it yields CASSTSYSGNTIYF.